These T cell receptor beta chains were read from a single sample in a study of regulatory T cells in long-lasting Graves disease. TCRdb passed the multiplex PCR reads through MiXCR, listing each CDR3 protein once. Among over 200,000 distinct CDR3 sequences listed, approximately 20% were seen once. The sequencing here drew on peripheral blood mononuclear cells (PBMCs), taken at new diagnosis, from a patient treated with antithyroid drugs. These receptors all stem from a female donor with Graves disease. Both conserved end residues are part of each CDR3. The D gene is left open where the match is weak. Rows give clone size only sometimes, using once, few, many, or a class for an expanded clone.

V: TRBV6-5; size: many; D: .; J: TRBJ2-7; CDR3: CASSYSIPGNSYEQYF; DNA: TGTGCCAGCAGTTACTCGATTCCCGGGAATAGCTACGAGCAGTACTTC
V: TRBV7-9; size: many; D: .; J: TRBJ2-2; CDR3: CASSASLGELFF; DNA: TGTGCCAGCAGCGCGAGTTTGGGGGAGCTGTTTTTT
V: TRBV24-1; size: few; D: TRBD2; J: TRBJ2-1; CDR3: CASGTSGRFDEQFF; DNA: TGTGCCAGCGGGACTAGCGGGAGGTTCGATGAGCAGTTCTTC
V: TRBV7-9; size: .; D: .; J: TRBJ1-1; CDR3: CASRTGGGSTEAFF; DNA: TGTGCCAGCAGAACCGGGGGGGGTAGCACTGAAGCTTTCTTT
V: TRBV6-2/TRBV6-3; size: many; D: .; J: TRBJ1-1; CDR3: CASRRGAGPKNTEAFF; DNA: TGTGCCAGCAGAAGGGGCGCCGGGCCGAAGAACACTGAAGCTTTCTTT
V: TRBV27; size: many; D: .; J: TRBJ2-5; CDR3: CASSPTWVGETQYF; DNA: TGTGCCAGCAGTCCCACATGGGTTGGGGAGACCCAGTACTTC
V: TRBV12-3/TRBV12-4; size: many; D: .; J: TRBJ2-6; CDR3: CASSRQSGANVLTF; DNA: TGTGCCAGCAGCCGACAGTCTGGGGCCAACGTCCTGACTTTC
V: TRBV7-2; size: many; D: .; J: TRBJ1-1; CDR3: CASSLSQADTEAFF; DNA: TGTGCCAGCAGCTTAAGCCAGGCGGACACTGAAGCTTTCTTT
V: TRBV20-1; size: .; D: TRBD2; J: TRBJ2-3; CDR3: CSARYSVASGSFDTQYF; DNA: TGCAGTGCTAGATACTCAGTGGCTAGCGGGAGTTTTGATACGCAGTATTTT
V: TRBV11-2; size: many; D: .; J: TRBJ2-2; CDR3: CASSLDITRKNTGELFF; DNA: TGTGCCAGCAGCTTAGATATCACACGAAAGAACACCGGGGAGCTGTTTTTT
V: TRBV28; size: many; D: .; J: TRBJ1-5; CDR3: CASSLAGHQPQHF; DNA: TGTGCCAGCAGTTTGGCTGGCCATCAGCCCCAGCATTTT
V: TRBV12-3/TRBV12-4; size: few; D: TRBD1; J: TRBJ2-4; CDR3: CASAIDRVKNIQYF; DNA: TGTGCCAGCGCCATTGACAGGGTAAAAAACATTCAGTACTTC
V: TRBV12-3/TRBV12-4; size: many; D: TRBD1; J: TRBJ1-4; CDR3: CASSPGTANEKLFF; DNA: TGTGCCAGCAGCCCCGGGACAGCTAATGAAAAACTGTTTTTT
V: TRBV9; size: many; D: TRBD1; J: TRBJ1-1; CDR3: CASSVVETGGTEAFF; DNA: TGTGCCAGCAGCGTAGTGGAGACAGGGGGTACTGAAGCTTTCTTT
V: TRBV6-5; size: .; D: .; J: TRBJ1-2; CDR3: CASSYNAGDDYGYTF; DNA: TGTGCCAGCAGTTATAATGCAGGGGATGACTATGGCTACACCTTC
V: TRBV12-3/TRBV12-4; size: many; D: TRBD1; J: TRBJ2-7; CDR3: CASSFGDRGNEQYF; DNA: TGTGCCAGCAGTTTTGGGGACAGGGGCAACGAGCAGTACTTC
V: TRBV12-3/TRBV12-4; size: many; D: TRBD2; J: TRBJ2-1; CDR3: CASSPSGTSYNEQFF; DNA: TGTGCCAGCAGCCCTAGCGGAACTTCCTACAATGAGCAGTTCTTC
V: TRBV12-3/TRBV12-4; size: many; D: .; J: TRBJ2-2; CDR3: CASSTRGANTGELFF; DNA: TGTGCCAGCAGTACCAGGGGGGCGAACACCGGGGAGCTGTTTTTT
V: TRBV7-3; size: few; D: .; J: TRBJ2-3; CDR3: CASSLRGTGLGTDTQYF; DNA: TGTGCCAGCAGCTTAAGGGGGACGGGACTGGGAACAGATACGCAGTATTTT
V: TRBV20-1; size: few; D: .; J: TRBJ2-7; CDR3: CSARVPAGVDEQYF; DNA: TGCAGTGCTAGAGTTCCAGCGGGCGTGGACGAGCAGTACTTC
V: TRBV7-9; size: .; D: .; J: TRBJ2-6; CDR3: CASSLSAAAGANVLTF; DNA: TGTGCCAGCAGCTTATCGGCAGCTGCTGGGGCCAACGTCCTGACTTTC
V: TRBV6-1; size: .; D: .; J: TRBJ2-7; CDR3: CATRDQQREQYF; DNA: TGTGCCACCCGGGATCAACAACGCGAGCAGTACTTC
V: TRBV20-1; size: many; D: .; J: TRBJ2-5; CDR3: CSARDQEKETQYF; DNA: TGCAGTGCTAGAGATCAGGAGAAAGAGACCCAGTACTTC
V: TRBV6-5; size: .; D: .; J: TRBJ1-1; CDR3: CASSYYPPGSGTEAFF; DNA: TGTGCCAGCAGTTACTACCCTCCGGGGTCGGGAACTGAAGCTTTCTTT
V: TRBV6-5; size: many; D: .; J: TRBJ2-7; CDR3: CASSSTRSTVAYEQYF; DNA: TGTGCCAGCAGTTCCACCCGGAGTACGGTCGCCTACGAGCAGTACTTC
V: TRBV12-5; size: many; D: .; J: TRBJ1-5; CDR3: CASGVGPRQPQHF; DNA: TGTGCTAGTGGGGTGGGTCCTCGCCAGCCCCAGCATTTT
V: TRBV7-9; size: many; D: .; J: TRBJ2-7; CDR3: CASSHREQGVYEQYF; DNA: TGTGCCAGCAGCCACAGGGAACAGGGCGTATACGAGCAGTACTTC
V: TRBV7-3; size: many; D: TRBD1; J: TRBJ2-3; CDR3: CASSRGGTGGDTQYF; DNA: TGTGCCAGCAGCCGAGGCGGGACAGGGGGCGATACGCAGTATTTT
V: TRBV12-3/TRBV12-4; size: .; D: TRBD2; J: TRBJ2-7; CDR3: CASSRSLAGGPHEQYF; DNA: TGTGCCAGCAGCAGGTCGCTAGCGGGAGGGCCCCACGAGCAGTACTTC
V: TRBV2; size: .; D: TRBD1; J: TRBJ2-7; CDR3: CASTRTTGLSYEQYF; DNA: TGTGCCAGCACCAGAACGACAGGGCTGTCCTACGAGCAGTACTTC
V: TRBV5-1; size: many; D: TRBD2; J: TRBJ2-1; CDR3: CASSLGLAGRFNYNEQFF; DNA: TGCGCCAGCAGCTTGGGGCTAGCGGGGAGGTTCAACTACAATGAGCAGTTCTTC
V: TRBV10-3; size: many; D: .; J: TRBJ1-2; CDR3: CAISESMGRVAF; DNA: TGTGCCATCAGTGAGTCCATGGGGCGGGTCGCCTTC
V: TRBV27; size: .; D: TRBD2; J: TRBJ2-7; CDR3: CASSLLASGLEQYF; DNA: TGTGCCAGCAGTTTGTTAGCTAGCGGGCTCGAGCAGTACTTC
V: TRBV27; size: few; D: TRBD2; J: TRBJ2-1; CDR3: CASSLYGGRAPNEQFF; DNA: TGTGCCAGCAGTTTATATGGCGGGAGGGCACCTAATGAGCAGTTCTTC
V: TRBV11-2; size: many; D: .; J: TRBJ1-3; CDR3: CASSLVVSGNTIYF; DNA: TGTGCCAGCAGCTTAGTGGTCTCTGGAAACACCATATATTTT
V: TRBV19; size: many; D: .; J: TRBJ2-5; CDR3: CASSLRLEETQYF; DNA: TGTGCCAGTAGTTTAAGACTGGAAGAGACCCAGTACTTC
V: TRBV7-2; size: .; D: TRBD1; J: TRBJ2-5; CDR3: CASAGGASISETQYF; DNA: TGTGCCAGCGCAGGGGGTGCTAGCATCTCAGAGACCCAGTACTTC
V: TRBV19; size: many; D: TRBD1; J: TRBJ1-2; CDR3: CASSITGTGTRYTF; DNA: TGTGCCAGTAGTATAACCGGGACAGGGACGCGCTACACCTTC
V: TRBV6-5; size: many; D: TRBD1; J: TRBJ2-5; CDR3: CASSYGKTGGWETQYF; DNA: TGTGCCAGCAGTTACGGCAAGACAGGGGGTTGGGAGACCCAGTACTTC
V: TRBV18; size: many; D: .; J: TRBJ1-1; CDR3: CASSPPSWDTEAFF; DNA: TGTGCCAGCTCACCACCGAGCTGGGACACTGAAGCTTTCTTT
V: TRBV15; size: many; D: TRBD1; J: TRBJ1-5; CDR3: CATSEGTALDQPQHF; DNA: TGTGCCACCAGCGAAGGGACAGCCCTAGATCAGCCCCAGCATTTT
V: TRBV10-1; size: .; D: .; J: TRBJ1-1; CDR3: CASSERGSTEAFF; DNA: TGCGCCAGCAGCGAACGAGGGAGCACTGAAGCTTTCTTT
V: TRBV6-2/TRBV6-3; size: many; D: TRBD2; J: TRBJ2-7; CDR3: CASSEAGGAENF; DNA: TGTGCCAGCAGTGAAGCGGGGGGGGCGGAGAACTTC
V: TRBV2; size: .; D: .; J: TRBJ2-5; CDR3: CASSDWRAGETQYF; DNA: TGTGCCAGCAGTGATTGGAGGGCGGGAGAGACCCAGTACTTC
V: TRBV6-1; size: many; D: .; J: TRBJ2-1; CDR3: CASSRLESNEQFF; DNA: TGTGCCAGCTCAAGACTAGAATCCAATGAGCAGTTCTTC
V: TRBV6-2/TRBV6-3; size: many; D: TRBD1; J: TRBJ2-1; CDR3: CASSETGTVNEQFF; DNA: TGTGCCAGCAGTGAGACAGGGACAGTCAATGAGCAGTTCTTC
V: TRBV7-2; size: many; D: .; J: TRBJ2-3; CDR3: CASSQEGFTDTQYF; DNA: TGTGCCAGCAGCCAAGAGGGATTCACAGATACGCAGTATTTT
V: TRBV6-1; size: .; D: TRBD1; J: TRBJ2-1; CDR3: CASSDWTGRNEQFF; DNA: TGTGCCAGCAGTGACTGGACAGGGAGGAATGAGCAGTTCTTC
V: TRBV9; size: many; D: TRBD1; J: TRBJ1-2; CDR3: CASSAGQGAHGYTF; DNA: TGTGCCAGCAGCGCCGGACAGGGGGCACATGGCTACACCTTC
V: TRBV6-2/TRBV6-3; size: many; D: TRBD1; J: TRBJ1-4; CDR3: CASSYRTGSEKLFF; DNA: TGTGCCAGCAGTTACCGGACAGGATCAGAAAAACTGTTTTTT
V: TRBV30; size: many; D: .; J: TRBJ2-7; CDR3: CAWSVAGEQYF; DNA: TGTGCCTGGAGTGTAGCGGGCGAGCAGTACTTC
V: TRBV3-1; size: many; D: .; J: TRBJ2-1; CDR3: CASSQGQDEQFF; DNA: TGTGCCAGCAGCCAAGGCCAGGATGAGCAGTTCTTC
V: TRBV13; size: .; D: .; J: TRBJ2-7; CDR3: CASSQGVKQYF; DNA: TGTGCCAGCAGCCAGGGAGTCAAGCAGTACTTC
V: TRBV2; size: .; D: TRBD2; J: TRBJ2-7; CDR3: CASSEALAGVGEQYF; DNA: TGTGCCAGCAGTGAAGCGCTAGCGGGAGTAGGTGAGCAGTACTTC
V: TRBV12-3/TRBV12-4; size: many; D: TRBD1; J: TRBJ2-7; CDR3: CASSFGQGFTEQYF; DNA: TGTGCCAGCAGTTTCGGACAGGGTTTCACCGAGCAGTACTTC
V: TRBV2; size: many; D: .; J: TRBJ2-7; CDR3: CASYPGRNADYEQYF; DNA: TGTGCCAGCTACCCCGGCAGGAACGCCGACTACGAGCAGTACTTC
V: TRBV20-1; size: .; D: .; J: TRBJ2-7; CDR3: CSAATGYEQYF; DNA: TGCAGTGCCGCGACTGGCTACGAGCAGTACTTC
V: TRBV7-9; size: many; D: .; J: TRBJ2-7; CDR3: CASSRPGFEQYF; DNA: TGTGCCAGCAGTAGACCGGGTTTCGAGCAGTACTTC
V: TRBV11-3; size: many; D: .; J: TRBJ2-5; CDR3: CASSLPWETQYF; DNA: TGTGCCAGCAGCTTACCCTGGGAGACCCAGTACTTC
V: TRBV7-3; size: many; D: TRBD2; J: TRBJ2-7; CDR3: CASSLSPGGNSEQYF; DNA: TGTGCCAGCAGCTTAAGTCCGGGAGGGAACTCCGAGCAGTACTTC